This T cell receptor beta chain appears in the sequencing data of a study of T-cell memory formation after mild COVID-19. General study results and limits: The pre-infection memory compartment contained some responding clones, suggesting cross-reactive memory joined.

Note on this clonotype: Its antigen is unidentified.

Via MiXCR, TCRdb re-called the 5' RACE reads, giving one row per CDR3 protein. The sample shows fewer than 250,000 distinct CDR3 sequences, 15% to 20% of them seen only once. The V end was cut by 6 bases, the J end by 0 bases, with 15 bases between. CDR1 and CDR2 (germline): SGHVS, FNYEAQ. The CDR3 extends over 15 amino acids. Sequencing was performed on PBMCs or a T cell subset sorted from them (not recorded which). This TCR derives from an adult woman who had mild COVID-19 (a few samples of this study predate the infection). Cell type and time point are not known. The genes are TRBV7-6 and TRBJ2-7; perhaps TRBD2 as D (6 bases). CDR3 sequence reads: CASSEAGTNSYEQYF. The CDR3 nucleotides are TGTGCCAGCAGTGAAGCGGGCACCAACTCCTACGAGCAGTACTTC.